Given below is one T cell receptor beta chain in context. It lacks a known antigen. Within one base of it there is no much larger clone, and no base qualities were kept. This sample was included in a study of technical replicates of blood from several donors (dated by TCRdb to the late 2010s). The receptor library was made with the immunoSEQ multiplex PCR assay. What TCRdb holds here is the immuneACCESS table cut down to in-frame rearrangements. Part of the clones is not present; checked against another copy, under half of the missing clones reflect an unresolved V gene, and the others are unexplained. The sample data list more than 90,000 clones, and around 95% of these were observed just once. The leading ten clones occupy about 0.23% of the sample. Via the germline V gene (reference sequence), CDR1 is LNHNV and CDR2 YYDKDF. Counted from cysteine to phenylalanine, this CDR3 has 15 amino acids. Only CDR3 DNA remains: 45 bases, in frame from the first base. V and J are truncated by 6 bases and 1 base respectively, leaving an intervening sequence of 15 bases.

Material for sequencing was T cells isolated from PBMCs. This clonotype was obtained from a human donor in good health. The V and J segments used are TRBV15 and TRBJ1-1; the best D guess is TRBD1, with 5 bases matching. The CDR3 reads as follows: CATSQIGATNTEAFF. The DNA sequence is as follows: TGTGCCACCAGTCAAATTGGGGCGACGAACACTGAAGCTTTCTTT.